Listed below are T cell receptor beta chains from one sample, sequenced in a study of spatial heterogeneity in lung cancer. MiXCR was run by TCRdb on the 5' RACE reads, yielding one entry per CDR3 protein. The sample yields 85,000 to 100,000 distinct CDR3 sequences, 19% seen once. Sequenced here: PBMCs, sampled at follow-up. The receptors were gathered from a male donor with early-stage non-small cell lung cancer. Both conserved end residues are part of each CDR3. The D gene is left open where the match is weak. The listing skips clone size in some rows; elsewhere it reads once, few, many or a size class.

j_call d_call v_call clone_size cdr3_nt cdr3_aa
TRBJ2-3 . TRBV7-9 few TGTGCCAGCAGCTTAAATCTCCAGGGGACAGATACGCAGTATTTT CASSLNLQGTDTQYF
TRBJ2-7 TRBD1 TRBV7-8 . TGTGCCAGCAGCGTGACAGGGGGCGCGGACGCCTACGAGCAGTACTTC CASSVTGGADAYEQYF
TRBJ1-1 . TRBV6-5 . TGTGCCAGCAGTAAACAGGGTGAAGCTTTCTTT CASSKQGEAFF
TRBJ2-5 TRBD1 TRBV27 many TGTGCCAGCAGTCGGGGGACAGGGGGCTTAGAGACCCAGTACTTC CASSRGTGGLETQYF
TRBJ1-5 . TRBV5-5 . TGTGCCAGCAGCTTGGACAGGGTGGATCAGCCCCAGCATTTT CASSLDRVDQPQHF
TRBJ2-7 TRBD2 TRBV29-1 few TGCAGCGTGGGCAATAGCGGGAGCGCCGAGCAGTACTTC CSVGNSGSAEQYF
TRBJ2-1 . TRBV5-5 . TGTGCCAGCAGCTTGCGGGGGCAACTATACAATGAGCAGTTCTTC CASSLRGQLYNEQFF
TRBJ1-2 . TRBV5-1 few TGCGCCAGCAGCTTGGACGGGGCGCGAGCTAACTATGGCTACACCTTC CASSLDGARANYGYTF
TRBJ1-2 . TRBV25-1 few TGTGCCAGCAGTGAGGGCCCTCGTGATGGCTACACCTTC CASSEGPRDGYTF
TRBJ2-3 TRBD2 TRBV9 . TGTGCCAGCAGCGTAGCTAGCGGGGGGAGCACAGATACGCAGTATTTT CASSVASGGSTDTQYF